Described below is a single T cell receptor beta chain sequence and its context. Antigen specificity is unknown. The record originates from a study of cytomegalovirus exposure and HLA in healthy donors. General observations from the study: A list of about 160 TCR beta chains associated with cytomegalovirus was given. Usually a TCR sequence was rare, but some public TCRs were found in many donors.

Sequencing was performed with immunoSEQ multiplex PCR; in TCRdb, only in-frame clones are kept and a portion is missing. The sample holds 100,000 to 150,000 clones, approximately 95% seen once. The CDR3 consists of 18 residues. Germline assignment: CDR1 MRHNA and CDR2 SNTAGT. Trimming removed 5 bases from V and 0 bases from J, with 20 bases in between. This chain joins TRBV6-4 and TRBJ2-1; possibly TRBD2 for D (6 bases). The sequencing input was PBMCs. The sequence came from a man between 18 and 29 years old in good health and CMV-seronegative. The CDR3 sequence is CASSQDVGAGSSYNEQFF. The CDR3 bases are TGTGCCAGCAGTCAGGACGTAGGGGCGGGGAGCTCCTACAATGAGCAGTTCTTC.